These T cell receptor beta chains were read from a single sample in a study of memory CD4+ T cells and cytomegalovirus serostatus. The data were produced by immunoSEQ multiplex PCR, yet TCRdb's version contains in-frame clones alone and is incomplete. In the table there are around 61,000 clones, about four fifths of which are singletons. Sequences were obtained from memory CD4+ T cells from blood. All receptors derive from an adult in good health and CMV-seronegative. Both conserved end residues are part of each CDR3. A D gene is named only where the DNA matches it firmly. The size of a clone is reported for some rows only, either as once, few or many, or as a class for expanded clones.

v_call	d_call	clone_size	j_call	cdr3_aa	cdr3_nt
TRBV14	TRBD2	.	TRBJ2-5	CASSQDIAGAQETQYF	TGTGCCAGCAGCCAAGATATAGCGGGGGCCCAAGAGACCCAGTACTTC
TRBV6-1	TRBD1	.	TRBJ1-2	CASSAQSGTGYGYTF	TGTGCCAGCAGTGCCCAGTCCGGGACAGGGTATGGCTACACCTTC
TRBV9	.	once	TRBJ2-6	CASSVEGAAGANVLTF	TGTGCCAGCAGCGTAGAAGGGGCGGCTGGGGCCAACGTCCTGACTTTC
TRBV28	TRBD1	.	TRBJ1-6	CASSFSGTANSPLHF	TGTGCCAGCAGTTTCTCCGGGACAGCTAATTCACCCCTCCACTTT
TRBV7-2	.	.	TRBJ2-2	CASSLGPVSGELFF	TGTGCCAGCAGCCTAGGGCCTGTGTCCGGGGAGCTGTTTTTT
TRBV11-1	TRBD2	.	TRBJ2-2	CASSHLRGDTGELFF	TGTGCCAGCAGCCACCTGCGGGGGGACACCGGGGAGCTGTTTTTT
TRBV7-2	.	.	TRBJ1-6	CASSLEGGSSYNSPLHF	TGTGCCAGCAGCTTAGAGGGTGGCAGCTCCTATAATTCACCCCTCCACTTT
TRBV14	.	once	TRBJ2-2	CASSQDLGLWDTGELFF	TGTGCCAGCAGCCAAGATCTGGGGTTGTGGGACACCGGGGAGCTGTTTTTT
TRBV5-1	.	.	TRBJ2-7	CASSLDQTSSYEQYF	TGCGCCAGCAGCTTGGATCAGACAAGTTCCTACGAGCAGTACTTC
TRBV6-5	TRBD1	.	TRBJ1-2	CASSWTGDYGYTF	TGTGCCAGCAGTTGGACAGGGGACTATGGCTACACCTTC
TRBV7-8	.	.	TRBJ1-1	CASSLVVGTTEAFF	TGTGCCAGCAGCTTAGTCGTGGGGACCACTGAAGCTTTCTTT
TRBV2	.	.	TRBJ1-5	CASSEESGVGKQPQHF	TGTGCCAGCAGTGAGGAGTCGGGGGTGGGCAAGCAGCCCCAGCATTTT
TRBV2	.	.	TRBJ1-5	CASGGQNSNQPQHF	TGTGCCAGCGGAGGACAAAATAGCAATCAGCCCCAGCATTTT
TRBV7-2	.	.	TRBJ2-7	CASSRRSSYEQYF	TGTGCCAGCAGTCGAAGGTCTTCCTACGAGCAGTACTTC
TRBV19	.	few	TRBJ1-1	CASRSKNTEAFF	TGTGCCAGTAGGTCCAAGAACACTGAAGCTTTCTTT
TRBV10-2	.	once	TRBJ2-1	CASTRVGGTDDEQFF	TGCGCCAGCACTAGGGTGGGTGGAACAGACGATGAGCAGTTCTTC
TRBV5-8	TRBD1	.	TRBJ1-5	CASSPWDSGQPQHF	TGTGCCAGCAGCCCCTGGGACAGTGGACAGCCCCAGCATTTT
TRBV30	.	once	TRBJ1-6	CAWRVSGSPLHF	TGTGCCTGGAGGGTCTCGGGTTCACCCCTCCACTTT
TRBV27	.	.	TRBJ2-1	CASSPSTAFQQFF	TGTGCCAGCAGCCCATCGACCGCCTTTCAGCAGTTCTTC
TRBV6-1	TRBD1	.	TRBJ1-6	CASSGVQGGGSPLHF	TGTGCCAGCAGTGGAGTTCAGGGGGGAGGCTCACCCCTCCACTTT
TRBV7-2	.	.	TRBJ2-3	CASSQGTDTQYF	TGTGCCAGCAGCCAAGGGACAGATACGCAGTATTTT
TRBV2	.	.	TRBJ1-2	CASSSPRGGYGYTF	TGTGCCAGCAGTTCCCCTCGGGGGGGCTATGGCTACACCTTC
TRBV7-9	.	.	TRBJ1-1	CASSLAGSRGLF	TGTGCCAGCAGCTTAGCGGGCAGTCGGGGGCTATTT
TRBV4-2	TRBD1	.	TRBJ1-1	CASSQDRTGRLQGAFF	TGTGCCAGCAGCCAAGATCGGACAGGGCGGCTTCAAGGAGCTTTCTTT
TRBV7-6	TRBD1	.	TRBJ1-3	CASSSGTGDYFSGNTIYF	TGTGCCAGCAGTTCCGGGACAGGGGATTACTTCTCTGGAAACACCATATATTTT
TRBV7-8	TRBD1	few	TRBJ1-4	CASSSRGTGDEKLFF	TGTGCCAGCAGCTCACGGGGGACAGGGGATGAAAAACTGTTTTTT
TRBV10-3	.	.	TRBJ2-7	CAISESQQGGYEQYF	TGTGCCATCAGTGAGTCGCAACAGGGAGGGTACGAGCAGTACTTC
TRBV29-1	.	.	TRBJ1-1	CSVEDRRGAGTEAFF	TGCAGCGTTGAAGATCGAAGGGGTGCGGGTACTGAAGCTTTCTTT
TRBV7-9	TRBD1	.	TRBJ1-2	CASSPSGTGPGYTF	TGTGCCAGCAGCCCATCCGGGACAGGGCCTGGCTACACCTTC
TRBV28	.	.	TRBJ2-7	CASSLSPTRVIYLREQYF	TGTGCCAGCAGTTTATCCCCTACCAGGGTAATATACCTACGAGAGCAGTACTTC
TRBV7-9	.	.	TRBJ2-5	CASSPRGGTGETQYF	TGTGCCAGCAGCCCCCGGGGGGGGACAGGAGAGACCCAGTACTTC
TRBV11-2	TRBD1	.	TRBJ2-7	CASSLDPGQGRQYF	TGTGCCAGCAGCTTAGATCCCGGACAGGGAAGGCAGTACTTC
TRBV19	TRBD1	.	TRBJ1-1	CASSPKTGVTEAFF	TGTGCCAGTAGTCCAAAGACAGGGGTCACTGAAGCTTTCTTT
TRBV4-3	TRBD2	.	TRBJ2-1	CASSQGNSGGGNEQFF	TGCGCCAGCAGCCAAGGGAATAGCGGGGGAGGGAATGAGCAGTTCTTC
TRBV6-6	.	many	TRBJ1-1	CASSYLGTEAFF	TGTGCCAGCAGTTATCTGGGTACTGAAGCTTTCTTT
TRBV5-8	.	.	TRBJ2-5	CASSSLQAQETQYF	TGTGCCAGCAGCTCCCTCCAGGCTCAAGAGACCCAGTACTTC
TRBV7-2	.	.	TRBJ1-2	CASSLVGVHSGDGYTF	TGTGCCAGCAGCTTAGTTGGGGTCCATTCTGGGGATGGCTACACCTTC
TRBV28	.	.	TRBJ1-4	CASSSVMGGNEKLFF	TGTGCCAGCAGCTCCGTTATGGGTGGGAATGAAAAACTGTTTTTT
TRBV7-2	TRBD1	.	TRBJ1-2	CAKRSGQGLNGYTF	TGTGCCAAGCGATCCGGACAGGGTTTAAATGGCTACACCTTC